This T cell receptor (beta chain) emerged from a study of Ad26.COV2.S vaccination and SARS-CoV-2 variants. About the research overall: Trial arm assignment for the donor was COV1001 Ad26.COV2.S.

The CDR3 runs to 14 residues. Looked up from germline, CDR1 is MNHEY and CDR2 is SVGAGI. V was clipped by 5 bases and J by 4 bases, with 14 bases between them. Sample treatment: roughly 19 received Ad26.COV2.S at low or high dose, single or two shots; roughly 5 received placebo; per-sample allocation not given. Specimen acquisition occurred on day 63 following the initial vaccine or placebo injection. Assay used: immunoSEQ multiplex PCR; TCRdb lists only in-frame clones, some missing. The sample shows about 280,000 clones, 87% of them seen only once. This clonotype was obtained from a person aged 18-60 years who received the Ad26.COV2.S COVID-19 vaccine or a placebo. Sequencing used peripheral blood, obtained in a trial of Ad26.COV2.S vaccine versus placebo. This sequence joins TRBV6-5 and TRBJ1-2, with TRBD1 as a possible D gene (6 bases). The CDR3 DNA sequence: TGTGCCAGCAGTCAGGGAGGGGGGGGCTATGGCTACACCTTC. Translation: CASSQGGGGYGYTF.